These 6 T cell receptor beta chains share one sample of origin, sequenced in a study of blood T cell repertoires in COVID-19. Produced via immunoSEQ multiplex PCR; TCRdb's table is partial and in-frame only. The sample yields roughly 97,000 clones, 85% to 90% seen once. Sequencing was done on a sample of peripheral blood. These receptors all stem from a human donor in a cohort sampled during active COVID-19.

V gene TRBV25-1 combines with J gene TRBJ2-1; D is possibly TRBD2 (6 bases). Germline V gives CDR1 MGHDK, CDR2 SYGVNS. Deletions cut 5 bases from V and 5 bases from J, with 16 bases between. The CDR3 extends over 15 amino acids. The chain's CDR3 is CASSRVGGGNNEQFF. The DNA of the CDR3 is TGTGCCAGCAGTAGGGTCGGTGGGGGGAACAATGAGCAGTTCTTC.

The chain joins TRBV28 to TRBJ1-5, with D unclear. Trimming shortened V by 6 bases and J by 0 bases, and 12 bases separated the two germline ends. Per germline, CDR1 MDHEN and CDR2 SYDVKM. The CDR3 runs 15 residues. The CDR3 region has the DNA TGTGCCAGCAGGGCCAACAGATATAGCAATCAGCCCCAGCATTTT. This sequence encodes CASRANRYSNQPQHF. The variable domain in full, with the rest retrieved from reference TRBV28 and TRBJ1-5, is DVKVTQSSRYLVKRTGEKVFLECVQDMDHENMFWYRQDPGLGLRLIYFSYDVKMKEKGDIPEGYSVSREKKERFSLILESASTNQTSMYLCASRANRYSNQPQHFGDGTRLSIL.

This clone was detected a few times. The chain recombines TRBV10-3 with TRBJ1-5, with 7 positions matching TRBD1. Unmatched junction bases numbered 5, after V lost 0 bases and J lost 6 bases. This CDR3 is built from 15 residues. Germline values: CDR1 ENHRY, CDR2 SYGVKD. CDR3 in DNA: TGTGCCATCAGTGAGTCGAACAGGGGAAGTCAGCCCCAGCATTTT. It encodes CAISESNRGSQPQHF.

This rearrangement joins TRBV11-3 to TRBJ2-5, with 14 bases matching TRBD2. The CDR3 is 17 residues long. The V gene's germline CDR1 is SGHNT and CDR2 YENEEA. V trimming: 5 bases; J trimming: 4 bases; junction bases outside the gene matches: 9. The CDR3, as DNA: TGTGCCAGCAGCGGCCTGGGACTAGCGGGAGTCTTAGAGACCCAGTACTTC. Encoded protein: CASSGLGLAGVLETQYF.

The CDR3, as DNA: TGCGCCAGCAGCCCTGGACAGCCTTGGGAGACCCAGTACTTC. Amino acid sequence: CASSPGQPWETQYF. This chain uses TRBV5-1 with TRBJ2-5, with D perhaps TRBD1 (6 bases). This CDR3 region has 14 residues. Germline CDR1 and CDR2: SGHRS and YFSETQ. With 4 bases removed from V and 5 bases from J, the gap between germline ends came to 15 bases.

The chain employs TRBV11-1 and TRBJ2-1; TRBD2 matches at 8 bases. CDR1 and CDR2 (germline): SGHAT, FQDESV (reference sequence). J gave up 2 bases and V 1 base, and 4 bases lay outside the gene matches. This CDR3 region has 16 residues. The CDR3 spells CASSLGLAGPYNEQFF. The CDR3 DNA is TGTGCCAGCAGCTTAGGGCTAGCGGGCCCCTACAATGAGCAGTTCTTC.